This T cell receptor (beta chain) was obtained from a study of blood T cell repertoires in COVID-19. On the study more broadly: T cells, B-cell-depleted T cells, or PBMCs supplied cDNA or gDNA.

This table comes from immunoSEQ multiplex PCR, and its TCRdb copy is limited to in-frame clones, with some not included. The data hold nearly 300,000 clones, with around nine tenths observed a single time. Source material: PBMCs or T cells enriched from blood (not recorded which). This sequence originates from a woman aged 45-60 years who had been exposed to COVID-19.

CDR3 amino acids: CASSLPGLNYGYTF. CDR3 bases: TGTGCCAGCAGCTTGCCTGGACTTAACTATGGCTACACCTTC. J is TRBJ1-2 and V is TRBV5-4; D is undetermined. The ends were cut back, 1 base at V and 1 base at J, with 8 bases in the middle. CDR1 is SGHNT, CDR2 YYREEE, per germline (reference sequence). This CDR3 has 14 amino acids.